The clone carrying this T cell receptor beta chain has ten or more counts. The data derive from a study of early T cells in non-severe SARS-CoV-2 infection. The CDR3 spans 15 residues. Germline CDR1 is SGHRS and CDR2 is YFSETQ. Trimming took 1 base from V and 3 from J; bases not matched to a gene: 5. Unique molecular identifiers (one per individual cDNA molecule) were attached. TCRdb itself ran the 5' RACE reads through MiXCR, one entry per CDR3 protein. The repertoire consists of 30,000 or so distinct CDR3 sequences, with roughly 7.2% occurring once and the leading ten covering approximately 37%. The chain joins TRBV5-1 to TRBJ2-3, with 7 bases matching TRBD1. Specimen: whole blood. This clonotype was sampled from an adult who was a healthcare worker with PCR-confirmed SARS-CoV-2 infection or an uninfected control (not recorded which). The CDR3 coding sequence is TGCGCCAGCAGCTTGCCCCTACAGGGGACAGATACGCAGTATTTT. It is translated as CASSLPLQGTDTQYF.